This TCR beta chain is from a study of shared clonotypes between healthy human individuals. V shed 4 bases and J 7 bases; nucleotides not matched to a gene: 4. Germline lookup yields CDR1 SGHDN and CDR2 FVKESK. CDR3 length equals 15 residues. Libraries were prepared by immunoSEQ multiplex PCR; TCRdb keeps only in-frame clonotypes and omits some of them. The top ten hold about 0.34% of the sample, which has fewer than 1.6 million clones, approximately 98.5% seen once. The origin of this receptor is a man aged 25-40 years in good health. What was sequenced was naive CD4+ T cells sorted from blood. Subset noted: CD45RA+ positively selected. The chain couples TRBV14 to TRBJ1-4, with 12 bases matching TRBD1. The CDR3 sequence: CASSRDRGHGEKLFF. In DNA, the CDR3 is TGTGCCAGCAGCCGGGACAGGGGGCATGGTGAAAAACTGTTTTTT.